This is a list of T cell receptor beta chains from one sample in a study of T cell responses to AZD1222 COVID-19 vaccine. Profiled with immunoSEQ multiplex PCR; TCRdb holds only in-frame clones, not every one. The sample lists about 180,000 clones, around 88% seen once, with roughly 11% in the top ten. The sample in question was peripheral blood, obtained 28 days after the second AZD1222 dose. Source of these receptors: an adult who received the AZD1222 COVID-19 vaccine. CDR3s include the opening cysteine and the closing phenylalanine or tryptophan. The order of the fields is V gene, J gene, clone size, D gene, CDR3 protein, CDR3 DNA. A D gene is named only where the DNA matches it firmly. For some rows the clone size is stated as once, few or many, or as a class when expanded; others skip it.

TRBV7-9,TRBJ1-2,.,.,CASSLASSGVGYTF,TGTGCCAGCAGCTTAGCGTCCTCGGGGGTTGGCTACACCTTC
TRBV2,TRBJ2-5,.,.,CASSSGIQETQYF,TGTGCCAGCAGTTCCGGGATCCAAGAGACCCAGTACTTC
TRBV19,TRBJ2-7,once,TRBD1,CASRRQGAYEQYF,TGTGCCAGTAGGCGGCAGGGGGCCTACGAGCAGTACTTC
TRBV6-2/TRBV6-3,TRBJ1-1,.,TRBD1,CASRQDRANTEAFF,TGTGCCAGCCGCCAGGACAGGGCGAACACTGAAGCTTTCTTT
TRBV28,TRBJ1-6,.,TRBD1,CASRWGQGLHNSPLHF,TGTGCCAGCAGATGGGGACAGGGGTTACATAATTCACCCCTCCACTTT
TRBV3-1/TRBV3-2,TRBJ1-1,.,.,CASSPLRGTEAFF,TGTGCCAGCAGCCCTTTGAGGGGCACTGAAGCTTTCTTT
TRBV7-9,TRBJ1-6,.,.,CASSAGQPSSYNSPLHF,TGTGCCAGCAGCGCCGGACAGCCCAGCTCCTATAATTCACCCCTCCACTTT
TRBV5-1,TRBJ1-1,.,.,CASSFGGENTEAFF,TGCGCCAGCAGCTTCGGCGGAGAGAACACTGAAGCTTTCTTT
TRBV19,TRBJ2-1,.,.,CASSVLYNEQFF,TGTGCCAGTAGTGTTTTATACAATGAGCAGTTCTTC
TRBV29-1,TRBJ2-3,.,.,CSGAQTRSDTQYF,TGCAGCGGGGCCCAGACCCGTTCAGATACGCAGTATTTT
TRBV12-5,TRBJ1-6,.,.,CASGDTNSPLHF,TGTGCTAGTGGGGACACTAATTCACCCCTCCACTTT
TRBV4-2,TRBJ2-1,.,.,CASSAFLGGGYNEQFF,TGTGCTTCCAGCGCTTTTTTAGGGGGAGGGTACAATGAGCAGTTCTTC
TRBV10-2,TRBJ1-4,.,TRBD1,CASTRDRGPTNEKLFF,TGCGCCAGCACCCGGGACAGGGGCCCAACTAATGAAAAACTGTTTTTT
TRBV9,TRBJ1-1,.,.,CASSVGRTREAEAFF,TGTGCCAGCAGCGTAGGCAGAACCAGGGAAGCTGAAGCTTTCTTT
TRBV6-5,TRBJ2-3,.,.,CATDVGDTQYF,TGTGCCACCGACGTGGGGGATACGCAGTATTTT
TRBV5-1,TRBJ2-7,.,.,CASSFQGRGDEQYF,TGCGCCAGCAGCTTTCAGGGCCGAGGGGATGAGCAGTACTTC
TRBV27,TRBJ1-6,.,TRBD1,CASWPGQGSPYNSPLHF,TGTGCCAGCTGGCCGGGACAGGGCAGCCCCTATAATTCACCCCTCCACTTT
TRBV19,TRBJ2-7,.,.,CASSIAENSSPQYF,TGTGCCAGTAGTATAGCCGAAAACTCCTCCCCGCAGTACTTC
TRBV13,TRBJ1-2,once,.,CASSSAGEVNNYGYTF,TGTGCCAGCAGCTCAGCGGGGGAGGTGAATAACTATGGCTACACCTTC
TRBV6-2/TRBV6-3,TRBJ2-4,.,TRBD2,CASSYSLLAGASLAKNIQYF,TGTGCCAGCAGTTACTCCCTACTAGCGGGGGCTTCGCTAGCCAAAAACATTCAGTACTTC
TRBV6-2/TRBV6-3,TRBJ1-6,.,.,CASSYGESPLHF,TGTGCCAGCAGTTATGGGGAATCACCCCTCCACTTT
TRBV18,TRBJ2-7,.,TRBD2,CASSPGGRPYEQYF,TGTGCCAGCTCACCAGGCGGGAGACCCTACGAGCAGTACTTC
TRBV11-2,TRBJ2-3,.,TRBD2,CASSSRGVGDTQYF,TGTGCCAGCAGCTCCCGGGGGGTTGGAGATACGCAGTATTTT
TRBV28,TRBJ2-7,.,.,CASSLTRTQFDEQYF,TGTGCCAGCAGTCTAACTAGGACGCAGTTCGACGAGCAGTACTTC
TRBV9,TRBJ2-1,.,.,CASSVGPYNEQFF,TGTGCCAGCAGCGTTGGCCCATACAATGAGCAGTTCTTC
TRBV3-1/TRBV3-2,TRBJ1-2,.,TRBD1,CASSSPGGGYGYTF,TGTGCCAGCAGCTCCCCAGGGGGGGGCTATGGCTACACCTTC
TRBV3-1/TRBV3-2,TRBJ1-6,.,.,CASSQSLDSPLHF,TGTGCCAGCAGCCAATCTTTAGATTCACCCCTCCACTTT